These 28 T cell receptor beta chains originate from one sample sequenced in a study of T cell changes during pregnancy in multiple sclerosis. TCRdb's copy holds only in-frame clones and misses some; the assay was immunoSEQ multiplex PCR. The data contain about 110,000 clones, around 90% of them singletons. The specimen comprised peripheral blood, sampled in the third trimester of pregnancy. Receptors were obtained from a female donor with multiple sclerosis, enrolled in a pregnancy study.

The rearrangement joins TRBV5-1 to TRBJ2-7; 9 bases align to TRBD1. The V gene's germline CDR1 is SGHRS and CDR2 YFSETQ. This CDR3 spans 12 amino acids. J gave up 6 bases and V 4 bases, and 2 bases lay outside the gene matches. In nucleotides, the CDR3 is TGCGCCAGCAGCCAGGACAGGGGCGAGCAGTACTTC. The encoded protein is CASSQDRGEQYF.

Only one count was recorded for this clone. The chain joins TRBV6-1 to TRBJ1-1; D gene uncertain. The CDR3 is 14 amino acids. Germline values: CDR1 MNHNS, CDR2 SASEGT. Trimming left V 2 bases short and J 4 bases short, with 11 bases between. The DNA of the CDR3 is TGTGCCAGCAGTGAAAGAGGGCGGCGCACTGAAGCTTTCTTT. Its protein is CASSERGRRTEAFF.

The chain employs TRBV19 and TRBJ2-7; TRBD2 aligns across 8 bases. Trimming removed 5 bases from V and 9 bases from J; junction bases left unmatched: 9. CDR1 is LNHDA, CDR2 SQIVND, per germline (reference sequence). This CDR3 region has 13 residues. The CDR3 DNA reads as TGTGCCAGTAGTTTCGCGGGGGGCAGGCCGCAGTACTTC. This sequence encodes CASSFAGGRPQYF.

This clone was observed once. This rearrangement joins TRBV19 to TRBJ1-2; D might be TRBD1 (6 bases). Germline loops: CDR1 LNHDA, CDR2 SQIVND (reference sequence). Trimming shortened V by 5 bases and J by 7 bases, and 26 bases separated the two germline ends. CDR3 size: 17 residues. The CDR3, as DNA: TGTGCCAGTAGTGTGTCCCAAGCGGACAGATTCAGCCTTGGCTACACCTTC. Its protein is CASSVSQADRFSLGYTF.

The chain joins TRBV30 to TRBJ1-1; 8 bases align to TRBD1. CDR3 length: 13 amino acids. With V trimmed by 2 bases and J by 12 bases, 11 bases remained unmatched. CDR1 is GTSNPN and CDR2 is SVGIG in the germline V gene (reference sequence). The CDR3 protein is CAWSKTGVVGTFF. Here the CDR3 DNA reads TGTGCCTGGAGTAAGACAGGGGTCGTCGGCACTTTCTTT.

The chain combines TRBV30 with TRBJ1-3; D may be TRBD1 (5 bases). V lost 8 bases and J 3 bases, leaving 17 bases between the germline ends. The CDR3 is made up of 14 amino acids. Germline CDR1 and CDR2: GTSNPN and SVGIG (reference sequence). The chain's CDR3 is CAGTLGSDGNTIYF. CDR3 DNA sequence: TGTGCCGGGACCCTCGGGAGTGATGGAAACACCATATATTTT.

This chain connects TRBV7-2 to TRBJ2-7; 8 bases are a match to TRBD2. The germline gives CDR1 SGHTA, CDR2 FQGNSA. The CDR3 has 15 residues. Trimming cost V 0 bases and J 2 bases; bases outside gene matches: 3. CDR3 loop: CASSLAGGVPYEQYF. CDR3 DNA: TGTGCCAGCAGCTTAGCCGGGGGGGTCCCCTACGAGCAGTACTTC.

The chain employs TRBV6-5 and TRBJ1-2; 9 bases are a match to TRBD1. The V and J ends lost 6 bases and 7 bases, in that order; junction bases with no gene match: 9. CDR1 MNHEY and CDR2 SVGAGI come from the germline V gene. CDR3 length: 14 amino acids. For the CDR3, the DNA is TGTGCCAGCAGCAGGGGACAGGGAGAAGGTGGCTACACCTTC. It encodes CASSRGQGEGGYTF.

This rearrangement joins TRBV7-9 to TRBJ1-2; D not certain. Germline values: CDR1 SEHNR, CDR2 FQNEAQ (reference sequence). The germline V and J ends were trimmed by 6 bases and 8 bases, with 25 bases remaining between them. The CDR3 extends over 16 amino acids. The CDR3 loop is CASRALWRESGGGYTF. CDR3 DNA: TGTGCCAGCAGGGCCCTGTGGAGGGAGAGTGGTGGGGGCTACACCTTC.

This clone was found once. The V and J genes are TRBV5-6 and TRBJ1-5; a weak D match, TRBD1 (5 bases). The germline V gene encodes CDR1 SGHDT and CDR2 YYEEEE. The CDR3 runs 15 residues. The V and J ends lost 2 bases and 0 bases respectively, with 9 bases between them. The CDR3 loop reads CASSLRGTSNQPQHF. As DNA, the CDR3 is TGTGCCAGCAGCTTAAGGGGAACTAGCAATCAGCCCCAGCATTTT.

The chain carries TRBV5-1 and TRBJ2-7; 8 bases are shared with TRBD1. The CDR3 length is 14 residues. Germline CDR1 is SGHRS and CDR2 is YFSETQ. V was clipped by 2 bases and J by 1 base; unmatched bases: 2. Here the CDR3 reads CASSFRQGSYEQYF. The CDR3 DNA is TGCGCCAGCAGCTTTCGACAGGGGTCCTACGAGCAGTACTTC.

The V and J genes are TRBV7-2 and TRBJ1-3; unclear D gene. The V and J ends lost 1 base and 2 bases respectively, with 9 bases between them. The V gene's germline CDR1 is SGHTA and CDR2 FQGNSA. The CDR3 runs to 15 residues. CDR3 loop: CASSLGGGPGNTIYF. The CDR3 DNA is TGTGCCAGCAGCTTAGGGGGAGGGCCTGGAAACACCATATATTTT.

This clone showed up just a few times. The rearrangement uses TRBV4-1 and TRBJ1-1; D possibly corresponds to TRBD1 (5 bases). CDR1 is MGHRA and CDR2 is YSYEKL in the germline V gene. CDR3 length: 12 residues. The V gene lost 4 bases and the J gene lost 5 bases, with 8 bases spanning the gap. The CDR3 spells CASSRGRTEAFF. CDR3 bases: TGCGCCAGCAGCCGGGGCAGGACTGAAGCTTTCTTT.

The genes are TRBV9 and TRBJ2-1; weak D call: TRBD2 (6 bases). V shed 0 bases and J shed 8 bases, with 15 bases lying between them. Germline assignment: CDR1 SGDLS and CDR2 YYNGEE. This CDR3 comprises 15 residues. The CDR3 sequence is CASSVAAGPGHEQFF. The CDR3 DNA follows: TGTGCCAGCAGCGTAGCTGCGGGACCGGGGCATGAGCAGTTCTTC.

The chain links TRBV5-1 to TRBJ1-6; D unclear. Trimming stripped 2 bases from V and 6 bases from J, with 18 bases between. Germline values: CDR1 SGHRS, CDR2 YFSETQ. CDR3 length equals 17 residues. CDR3 residues: CASSLSFSSGRNSPLHF. In DNA, the CDR3 is TGCGCCAGCAGCTTATCATTCTCATCAGGCCGTAATTCACCCCTCCACTTT.

This chain joins TRBV19 and TRBJ2-3, with TRBD2 identical over 11 bases. The CDR3 totals 15 residues. The germline V gene encodes CDR1 LNHDA and CDR2 SQIVND (reference sequence). Trimming cost V 8 bases and J 6 bases; bases outside gene matches: 10. CDR3 nucleotide sequence: TGTGCCAGTTCCTGGGGGCTAGCGGGAGGTGATACGCAGTATTTT. Protein sequence: CASSWGLAGGDTQYF. Looking up the rest from reference TRBV19 and TRBJ2-3 gives the full variable domain: DGGITQSPKYLFRKEGQNVTLSCEQNLNHDAMYWYRQDPGQGLRLIYYSQIVNDFQKGDIAEGYSVSREKKESFPLTVTSAQKNPTAFYLCASSWGLAGGDTQYFGPGTRLTVL.

CDR3 coding DNA: TGCGCCAGCAGCCTGGAGGGACAGGGTAATAATTCACCCCTCCACTTT. Translated, it gives CASSLEGQGNNSPLHF. This sequence joins TRBV5-1 and TRBJ1-6, with 9 bases aligning to TRBD1. Germline CDR1 and CDR2: SGHRS and YFSETQ. J gave up 5 bases and V 4 bases, and 7 bases lay outside the gene matches. The CDR3 is 16 amino acids. Combining the CDR3 with reference TRBV5-1 and TRBJ1-6 gives the whole variable domain KAGVTQTPRYLIKTRGQQVTLSCSPISGHRSVSWYQQTPGQGLQFLFEYFSETQRNKGNFPGRFSGRQFSNSRSEMNVSTLELGDSALYLCASSLEGQGNNSPLHFGNGTRLTVT.

The V call is TRBV2, the J call TRBJ2-7; D is perhaps TRBD2 (6 bases). V lost 5 bases to trimming and J lost 4 bases, with 9 bases between them. Looked up from germline, CDR1 is SNHLY and CDR2 is FYNNEI. This CDR3 has 12 amino acids. The CDR3 bases are TGTGCCAGCAGTCGGGACTCTTACGAGCAGTACTTC. Its translation is CASSRDSYEQYF. The entire variable domain, with the rest obtained from reference TRBV2 and TRBJ2-7, is as follows: EPEVTQTPSHQVTQMGQEVILRCVPISNHLYFYWYRQILGQKVEFLVSFYNNEISEKSEIFDDQFSVERPDGSNFTLKIRSTKLEDSAMYFCASSRDSYEQYFGPGTRLTVT.

V is TRBV2 and J is TRBJ1-4; D is undetermined. Trimming took 5 bases from V and 0 from J, leaving 7 bases between them. Germline CDR1 is SNHLY and CDR2 is FYNNEI. There are 14 residues in the CDR3. As DNA, the CDR3 is TGTGCCAGCAGTCTAGAAGCAACTAATGAAAAACTGTTTTTT. Encoded protein: CASSLEATNEKLFF.

The V call is TRBV2, the J call TRBJ2-1, with 13 bases identical to TRBD2. J lost 8 bases, V lost 5 bases, and 9 bases had no gene match. Germline V gene lookup returns CDR1 SNHLY and CDR2 FYNNEI. This CDR3 has 16 amino acids. CDR3 in amino acids: CASSPYGTSGIHEQFF. The CDR3 nucleotides read TGTGCCAGCAGTCCCTACGGGACTAGCGGGATCCATGAGCAGTTCTTC. The entire variable domain, with the rest obtained from reference TRBV2 and TRBJ2-1, is as follows: EPEVTQTPSHQVTQMGQEVILRCVPISNHLYFYWYRQILGQKVEFLVSFYNNEISEKSEIFDDQFSVERPDGSNFTLKIRSTKLEDSAMYFCASSPYGTSGIHEQFFGPGTRLTVL.

The chain employs TRBV7-2 and TRBJ2-6; TRBD1 agrees at 9 bases. Germline V gene lookup returns CDR1 SGHTA and CDR2 FQGNSA. With V trimmed by 5 bases and J by 0 bases, 5 bases remained unmatched. The CDR3 covers 17 residues. CDR3 amino acids: CASSRTGVNSGANVLTF. The CDR3 nucleotides read TGTGCCAGCAGCAGGACAGGGGTGAACTCTGGGGCCAACGTCCTGACTTTC. Complete variable domain (other parts from reference TRBV7-2 and TRBJ2-6): GAGVSQSPSNKVTEKGKDVELRCDPISGHTALYWYRQSLGQGLEFLIYFQGNSAPDKSGLPSDRFSAERTGGSVSTLTIQRTQQEDSAVYLCASSRTGVNSGANVLTFGAGSRLTVL.

The V gene is TRBV15, the J gene TRBJ1-2; perhaps TRBD1 as D (5 bases). V lost 4 bases, J lost 3 bases, and 9 bases lay in between. The germline CDR1 and CDR2 sequences are LNHNV and YYDKDF (reference sequence). The length of the CDR3 is 13 residues. CDR3 nucleotides: TGTGCCACCAGCAACAGGTTAGACTATGGCTACACCTTC. As protein: CATSNRLDYGYTF.

This chain uses TRBV18 with TRBJ2-3; TRBD1 aligns across 11 bases. The germline V gene encodes CDR1 KGHSH and CDR2 LQKENI. The CDR3 contains 18 residues. The J segment lost 2 bases and the V segment lost 1 base, leaving 8 bases of the junction unmatched. CDR3 DNA sequence: TGTGCCAGCTCACCACTTACTCGTGGACAGGGGGCCACAGATACGCAGTATTTT. Translation: CASSPLTRGQGATDTQYF.

This rearrangement joins TRBV27 to TRBJ1-1, with TRBD1 identical over 11 bases. CDR1 and CDR2 (germline): MNHEY, SMNVEV (reference sequence). The CDR3 covers 15 residues. V lost 3 bases to trimming and J lost 5 bases; unmatched junction nucleotides: 5. CDR3 coding DNA: TGTGCCAGCAGTTTCTGGGACAGGGGGTATACTGAAGCTTTCTTT. The encoded protein is CASSFWDRGYTEAFF.

This rearrangement joins TRBV10-3 to TRBJ1-1; TRBD1 might be the D (6 bases). The germline gives CDR1 ENHRY, CDR2 SYGVKD. The length of the CDR3 is 16 residues. Deletions cut 6 bases from V and 0 bases from J, with 17 bases between. The CDR3 DNA sequence: TGTGCCATCAGCAGGGGAAGACCTTCCATGAACACTGAAGCTTTCTTT. This gives the protein CAISRGRPSMNTEAFF.

V and J are TRBV7-3 and TRBJ2-1; 7 nucleotides align to TRBD2. CDR3 length: 15 amino acids. V dropped 1 base and J dropped 5; count of bases not matched to a gene: 5. Germline V lookup: CDR1 SGHTA, CDR2 FQGTGA. CDR3 protein: CASSLRWGGDNEQFF. CDR3 in DNA: TGTGCCAGCAGCTTAAGGTGGGGGGGTGACAATGAGCAGTTCTTC. The complete variable domain, with remaining parts taken from reference TRBV7-3 and TRBJ2-1, reads GAGVSQTPSNKVTEKGKYVELRCDPISGHTALYWYRQSLGQGPEFLIYFQGTGAADDSGLPNDRFFAVRPEGSVSTLKIQRTERGDSAVYLCASSLRWGGDNEQFFGPGTRLTVL.

This chain joins TRBV30 and TRBJ2-7; tentatively, D is TRBD1 (5 bases). Trimming shortened V by 0 bases and J by 4 bases, and 13 bases separated the two germline ends. The CDR3 has 14 amino acids. Germline V gives CDR1 GTSNPN, CDR2 SVGIG (reference sequence). CDR3 DNA: TGTGCCTGGAGTGTCAGGGATAGTGCTTACGAGCAGTACTTC. It encodes CAWSVRDSAYEQYF.

This chain links TRBV6-4 with TRBJ2-6; no reliable D call. Germline V gene lookup returns CDR1 MRHNA and CDR2 SNTAGT. This CDR3 region has 19 residues. V dropped 0 bases and J dropped 0 bases, with 15 bases sitting between them. The CDR3 sequence is CASSDSGRSFHSGANVLTF. The CDR3 DNA follows: TGTGCCAGCAGTGACTCTGGCAGATCATTTCACTCTGGGGCCAACGTCCTGACTTTC.